This T cell receptor beta chain was found in a study of blood T cell repertoires in COVID-19. At the level of the study: Specimens from acute and convalescent COVID-19 originated in the United States, Italy and Spain. PBMCs, B-cell-depleted T cells, or T cells provided the cDNA or gDNA that made up the material.

This CDR3 contains 11 residues. Trimming removed 1 base from V and 7 bases from J, with 5 bases in between. Germline CDR1 is SGHVS and CDR2 is FNYEAQ. In the study's own analysis: Reference gene primer amplification yielded estimated nucleated cell counts. Only in-frame clones appear in the TCRdb table, and some are missing; sequencing was by immunoSEQ multiplex PCR. Clone size and V and J calls were adopted from that table, with D and trimming inferred from the DNA. The data hold around 300,000 clones, with 80% to 90% observed a single time. Material for sequencing was peripheral blood. The clonotype was recovered from a woman aged 25-40 years with active or convalescent COVID-19. This chain links TRBV7-6 with TRBJ2-7; no firm D call. The DNA for the CDR3 is TGTGCCAGCAGCTTAGGGCGGGAGCAGTACTTC. Residues: CASSLGREQYF.